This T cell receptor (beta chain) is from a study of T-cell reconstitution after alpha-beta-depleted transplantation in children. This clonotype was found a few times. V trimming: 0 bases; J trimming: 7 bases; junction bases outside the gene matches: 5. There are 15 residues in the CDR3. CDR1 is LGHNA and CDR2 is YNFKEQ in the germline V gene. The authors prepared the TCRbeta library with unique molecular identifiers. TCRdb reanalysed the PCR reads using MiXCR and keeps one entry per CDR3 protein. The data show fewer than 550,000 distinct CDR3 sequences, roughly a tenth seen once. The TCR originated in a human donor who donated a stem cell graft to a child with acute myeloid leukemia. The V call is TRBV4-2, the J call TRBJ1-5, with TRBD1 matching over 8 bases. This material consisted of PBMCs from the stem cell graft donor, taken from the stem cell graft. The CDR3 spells CASSQDGQGEQPQHF. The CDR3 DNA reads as TGTGCCAGCAGCCAAGATGGACAGGGTGAGCAGCCCCAGCATTTT.